This T cell receptor (beta chain) was identified during a study of blood T cells in healthy people across ages (dated by TCRdb to between 2015 and 2017). Concerning the study at large: In model experiments, template switching captured about one uniquely barcoded TCR beta cDNA molecule for every two T cells. The study measured age-related changes in TCR beta repertoire diversity using deep sequencing normalized with unique cDNA molecular identifiers. The donors were divided into four age groups: young (average around 15 years), middle-aged (over 35), aged (approximately 59) and long-lived (82). To avoid experimental bias, donors of different ages were spread randomly across the sequencing lanes. The study analyzed two additional independent replicas of 1 million unique cDNA reads from the same blood draw for two donors, one aged 18 to 29 and one aged 80 or older. Overall study outcomes, separate from this receptor: Estimates of total diversity based on one million sequenced T cells were considered lower bounds and underestimates. Bulk unsorted PBMC profiling prevented conclusive comparison of naive and antigen-experienced compartments. Observed TCR beta diversity correlated strongly with the percentage of naive T cells measured by flow cytometry. Donor CMV infection status was unknown, potentially confounding age-related changes in expanded clonotypes. Observed TCR beta diversity per million T cells fell roughly linearly with age, and a significant reduction was already apparent by age roughly 41. Compared with the aged group, more naive CD4+ T cells, fewer expanded clones and increased TCR diversity were shown by the long-lived group, suggesting age selection.

This clonotype showed up just a few times. Its antigen is currently not known. Base-call qualities are not available, and no considerably larger clone is one nucleotide away. The approximately 39 donors, aged about 6 to 95 years, were systemically healthy Caucasian individuals from Russia. Each donor gave roughly 9 milliliters of peripheral blood, drawn into EDTA-treated Vacutainer tubes. PBMCs were isolated by Ficoll-Paque density-gradient centrifugation, with at least 6 million obtained per sample. Total RNA, at least 5.5 micrograms per sample, was extracted from PBMCs with Trizol reagent. For every donor, an aliquot of PBMCs went through flow cytometry to measure the percentages of naive CD45RAhigh/CD27high T cells. The library was generated by 5' RACE. Data came from an Illumina HiSeq 2500. The second PCR ran for roughly 7 to 11 cycles and used a J-beta primer mix along with a sample-barcoded 5' primer. A template-switch 5' adaptor carrying 12 random nucleotides introduced a unique molecular identifier onto each TCR beta cDNA molecule. At least 2.5 million CDR3-containing paired-end reads were obtained from each sample. All of the RNA was converted into first-strand cDNA using the Mint cDNA synthesis kit, with a TRBC-specific oligonucleotide serving as the primer. Following uracil-DNA glycosylase treatment, all cDNA underwent a first 18-cycle PCR with the universal primers M1SS and BC2_uni_R. Concerning the study's data processing: For normalization, 1 million high-quality reads were randomly selected from each sample, with every read carrying a distinct molecular identifier. Instead of being binned into consensus sequences, reads that shared molecular identifiers were thrown out. MiTCR, with a Q25 quality threshold and the strictest error-elimination algorithm, was used for CDR3 identification, clonotype clustering and error correction. A nonparametric unseen species model with Euler transformation was used to estimate lower-bound total TCR beta diversity. In-frame beta chains were kept once TCRdb had trimmed the public reads at Q25 with fastp and called clones with MiXCR. Every distinct CDR3 protein forms one entry, paired with its most common genes and DNA. TCRdb, not the original authors, processed these V and J calls. The sample profile shows about 680,000 distinct CDR3 sequences; around 49% of them were found once. The ten largest account for 30% to 40% of the sample.

Trimming costs V 3 bases and J 4 bases, and their ends lie 14 bases apart. From cysteine to phenylalanine, the CDR3 is 15 amino acids long. Only the CDR3 DNA stays, 45 bases, in frame from base 1. The germline V gene encodes CDR1 SGHRS and CDR2 YFSETQ. The source material was blood. The sequence came from a woman aged 60-70 years in good health. The chain is encoded by TRBV5-1 joined to TRBJ1-5; matching of 6 bases hints at TRBD1 as the D gene. CDR3 protein: CASSSLGGANQPQHF. In nucleotides, the sequence is TGCGCCAGCAGCTCCCTTGGGGGGGCGAATCAGCCCCAGCATTTT.